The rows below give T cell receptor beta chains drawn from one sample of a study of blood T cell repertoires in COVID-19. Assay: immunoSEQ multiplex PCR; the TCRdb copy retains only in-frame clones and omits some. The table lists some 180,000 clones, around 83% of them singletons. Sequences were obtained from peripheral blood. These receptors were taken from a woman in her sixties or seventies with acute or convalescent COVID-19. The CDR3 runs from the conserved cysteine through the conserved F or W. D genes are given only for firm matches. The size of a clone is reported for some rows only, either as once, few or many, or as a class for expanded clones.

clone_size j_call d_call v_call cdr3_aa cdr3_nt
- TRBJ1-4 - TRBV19 CASSKLNEKLFF TGTGCCAGTAGTAAGCTTAATGAAAAACTGTTTTTT
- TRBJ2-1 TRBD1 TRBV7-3 CASSSRDRGRYNEQFF TGTGCCAGCAGTTCCCGGGACAGGGGACGGTACAATGAGCAGTTCTTC
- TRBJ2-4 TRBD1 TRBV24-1 CATSDFGQGGNIQYF TGTGCCACCAGTGATTTCGGACAGGGAGGAAACATTCAGTACTTC
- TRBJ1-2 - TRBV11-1 CASSPRVGGDGYTF TGTGCCAGCAGCCCGAGGGTTGGAGGAGATGGCTACACCTTC
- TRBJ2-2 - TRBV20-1 CSASPSGAGELFF TGCAGTGCTAGTCCCAGCGGAGCCGGGGAGCTGTTTTTT
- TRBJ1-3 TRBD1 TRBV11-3 CASSRTGAGNTIYF TGTGCCAGCAGCCGTACAGGGGCTGGAAACACCATATATTTT
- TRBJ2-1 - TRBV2 CASREFNEQFF TGTGCCAGCCGCGAATTCAATGAGCAGTTCTTC
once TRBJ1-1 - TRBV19 CASTGDMRTEAFF TGTGCCAGTACTGGCGATATGCGGACTGAAGCTTTCTTT
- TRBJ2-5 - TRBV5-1 CASSLAGVKPQETQYF TGCGCCAGCAGCTTGGCCGGGGTCAAACCCCAAGAGACCCAGTACTTC
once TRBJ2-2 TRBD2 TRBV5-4 CASSSGLNTGELFF TGTGCCAGCAGCTCGGGACTAAACACCGGGGAGCTGTTTTTT
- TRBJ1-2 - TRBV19 CASSQLPQGGSYGYTF TGTGCCAGTAGCCAACTCCCTCAGGGAGGGAGTTATGGCTACACCTTC
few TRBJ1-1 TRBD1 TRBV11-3 CASSFGTGNTEAFF TGTGCCAGCAGCTTCGGGACAGGGAACACTGAAGCTTTCTTT
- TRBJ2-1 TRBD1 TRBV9 CASSGGQGSYNEQFF TGTGCCAGCAGCGGGGGACAGGGGTCCTACAATGAGCAGTTCTTC
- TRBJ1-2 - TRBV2 CASSEGVLGGYTF TGTGCCAGCAGTGAAGGGGTCCTCGGGGGCTACACCTTC
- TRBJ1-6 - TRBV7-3 CASSSGGGSSPLHF TGTGCCAGCAGCTCAGGAGGCGGGAGTTCACCCCTCCACTTT
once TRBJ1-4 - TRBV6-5 CASSYIEKLFF TGTGCCAGCAGTTACATAGAAAAACTGTTTTTT
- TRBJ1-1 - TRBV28 CATLTSTEAFF TGTGCCACCCTCACGAGCACTGAAGCTTTCTTT
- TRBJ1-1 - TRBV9 CASSATPWDNLNTEAFF TGTGCCAGCAGCGCCACCCCTTGGGACAACTTGAACACTGAAGCTTTCTTT
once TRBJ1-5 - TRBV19 CASSPVGGAGQPQHF TGTGCCAGTAGTCCCGTTGGGGGGGCCGGGCAGCCCCAGCATTTT
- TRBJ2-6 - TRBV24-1 CATSDPPGEKSSGANVLTF TGTGCCACCAGTGATCCCCCCGGGGAAAAAAGCTCTGGGGCCAACGTCCTGACTTTC
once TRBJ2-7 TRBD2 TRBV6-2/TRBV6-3 CASSIWTSGRSYEQYF TGTGCCAGCAGTATTTGGACTAGCGGGAGATCCTACGAGCAGTACTTC
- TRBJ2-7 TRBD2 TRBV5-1 CASSLGTSGAVHEQYF TGCGCCAGCAGCCTCGGGACTAGCGGAGCCGTCCACGAGCAGTACTTC
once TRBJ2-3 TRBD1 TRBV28 CASRIPSGTGVPDTQYF TGTGCCAGCAGAATACCTTCCGGGACAGGGGTCCCAGATACGCAGTATTTT
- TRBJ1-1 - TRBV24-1 CATSDSRGGNTEAFF TGTGCCACCAGTGATTCGAGGGGGGGGAACACTGAAGCTTTCTTT
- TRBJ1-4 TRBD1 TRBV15 CATSRDRGGEKLFF TGTGCCACCAGCAGGGACAGGGGAGGAGAAAAACTGTTTTTT
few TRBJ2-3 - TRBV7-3 CASSPGAVHTDTQYF TGTGCCAGCAGCCCAGGGGCAGTCCACACAGATACGCAGTATTTT
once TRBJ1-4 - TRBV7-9 CASSMGDATNEKLFF TGTGCCAGCAGCATGGGAGATGCAACTAATGAAAAACTGTTTTTT
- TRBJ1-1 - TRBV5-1 CASSRTALNTEAFF TGCGCCAGCAGTCGGACAGCACTAAACACTGAAGCTTTCTTT
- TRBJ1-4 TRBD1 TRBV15 CATSREPRGLNEKLFF TGTGCCACCAGCAGAGAACCGAGGGGGCTCAACGAAAAACTGTTTTTT
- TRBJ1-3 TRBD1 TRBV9 CASSTPRDRSLPSSGNTIYF TGTGCCAGCAGCACCCCCCGGGACAGGAGCCTCCCCAGCTCTGGAAACACCATATATTTT
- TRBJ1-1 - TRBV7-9 CASSPRGLGTEAFF TGTGCCAGCAGCCCCAGAGGCCTAGGCACTGAAGCTTTCTTT
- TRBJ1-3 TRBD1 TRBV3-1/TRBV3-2 CASSPFGTDSGNTIYF TGTGCCAGCAGCCCTTTCGGGACAGACTCTGGAAACACCATATATTTT
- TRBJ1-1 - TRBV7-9 CASSLVSGPLRTEAFF TGTGCCAGCAGCTTAGTATCAGGGCCGCTGCGCACTGAAGCTTTCTTT
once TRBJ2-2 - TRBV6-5 CASNPDSTLTGELFF TGTGCCAGCAACCCCGACAGTACCCTCACCGGGGAGCTGTTTTTT
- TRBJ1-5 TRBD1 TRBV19 CASSMGQLPQHF TGTGCCAGTAGTATGGGACAGCTACCCCAGCATTTT
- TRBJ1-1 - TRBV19 CASSIWGGTEAFF TGTGCCAGTAGTATTTGGGGGGGCACTGAAGCTTTCTTT
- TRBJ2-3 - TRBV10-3 CAIKGPGVPNTQYF TGTGCCATCAAGGGGCCGGGGGTCCCAAATACGCAGTATTTT
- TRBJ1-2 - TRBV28 CASSGGGYGYTF TGTGCCAGCTCCGGTGGTGGTTATGGCTACACCTTC
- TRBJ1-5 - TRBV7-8 CASSHRQDSNQPQHF TGTGCCAGCAGCCACCGACAGGATAGCAATCAGCCCCAGCATTTT
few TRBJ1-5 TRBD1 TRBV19 CASSAGPGQGSNQPQHF TGTGCCAGTAGTGCCGGTCCGGGACAGGGTAGCAATCAGCCCCAGCATTTT
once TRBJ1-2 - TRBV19 CATPDSIPYGYTF TGTGCCACCCCGGACAGTATTCCCTATGGCTACACCTTC
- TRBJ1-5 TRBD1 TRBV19 CASSPTGNQPQHF TGTGCCAGTAGCCCGACAGGGAATCAGCCCCAGCATTTT
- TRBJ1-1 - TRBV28 CASSLSGDYNTEAFF TGTGCCAGCAGTTTATCGGGGGACTATAACACTGAAGCTTTCTTT
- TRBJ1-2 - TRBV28 CASGPTGSNYGYTF TGTGCCAGCGGGCCTACAGGGTCTAACTATGGCTACACCTTC
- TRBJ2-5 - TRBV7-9 CASSLSTLGETQYF TGTGCCAGCAGCTTATCGACCCTCGGGGAGACCCAGTACTTC
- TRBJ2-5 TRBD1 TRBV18 CASSNRDRAGSQYF TGTGCCAGCTCAAACCGGGACAGGGCTGGGTCCCAGTACTTC
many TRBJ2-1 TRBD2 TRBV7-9 CASSLMRVAGGDNEQFF TGTGCCAGCAGCTTAATGAGAGTAGCGGGAGGTGACAATGAGCAGTTCTTC
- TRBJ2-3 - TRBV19 CASSKEGTDTQYF TGTGCCAGTAGTAAGGAGGGCACAGATACGCAGTATTTT
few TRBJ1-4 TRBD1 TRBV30 CAWRQGRGEKLFF TGTGCCTGGAGACAGGGGCGAGGGGAAAAACTGTTTTTT
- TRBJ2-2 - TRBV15 CATSRDQAGELFF TGTGCCACCAGCAGAGATCAGGCTGGGGAGCTGTTTTTT
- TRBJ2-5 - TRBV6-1 CASSESTSETQYF TGTGCCAGCAGTGAATCTACTAGCGAGACCCAGTACTTC
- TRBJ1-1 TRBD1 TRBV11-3 CASSLAGGLEAFF TGTGCCAGCAGCTTAGCAGGGGGTCTTGAAGCTTTCTTT
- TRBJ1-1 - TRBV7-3 CASSLGGGYTEAFF TGTGCCAGCAGCTTAGGGGGCGGTTACACTGAAGCTTTCTTT
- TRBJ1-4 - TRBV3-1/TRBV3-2 CASSQGLNEKLFF TGTGCCAGCAGCCAAGGACTTAATGAAAAACTGTTTTTT
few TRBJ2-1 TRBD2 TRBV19 CASSIGLAGYNEQFF TGTGCCAGTAGTATCGGACTAGCGGGGTACAATGAGCAGTTCTTC
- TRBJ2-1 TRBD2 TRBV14 CASRAASGHGNEQFF TGTGCCAGCAGGGCCGCTAGCGGCCACGGGAATGAGCAGTTCTTC
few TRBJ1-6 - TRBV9 CASSGGLEVNSPLHF TGTGCCAGCAGCGGCGGGTTGGAAGTTAATTCACCCCTCCACTTT
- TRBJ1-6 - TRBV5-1 CASSLSQGGSALHF TGCGCCAGCAGCTTGAGCCAGGGAGGTTCGGCCCTCCACTTT
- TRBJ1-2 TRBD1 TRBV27 CASSLGTGGQGYGYTF TGTGCCAGCAGTCTCGGGACAGGGGGACAAGGCTATGGCTACACCTTC
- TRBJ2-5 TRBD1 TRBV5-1 CASSLQGAARETQYF TGCGCCAGCAGCCTACAGGGGGCGGCGAGGGAGACCCAGTACTTC